These 10 T cell receptor beta chains originate from one sample sequenced in a study of T cells expressing NK-cell markers. One entry per CDR3 protein, without DNA, is what TCRdb gives after re-calling the 5' RACE reads. Its clone listing holds about 390,000 distinct CDR3 sequences. Sequencing was done on a sample of blood T cells: a sorted CD56 or NKG2C T cell subset, CD4+ or CD8+ T cells, or bulk PBMC T cells (not recorded which). These receptors all stem from a woman aged 45-60 years in good health.

The chain has TRBV9 and TRBJ2-5; as DNA is missing, the TRBD1 call by TCRdb cannot be tested. Germline V gene sequence: CDR1 SGDLS, CDR2 YYNGEE. The CDR3 has 15 amino acids. CDR3 region: CASSRGLGTQETQYF.

The chain is built from TRBV12-3 or TRBV12-4 and TRBJ2-3; TCRdb proposes TRBD2, but this gene call is untestable without DNA. CDR3 length: 16 residues. CDR3: CASSFLAGGGTDTQYF.

The gene calls are TRBV24-1 and TRBJ2-1; the TCRdb D gene call, TRBD2, has no DNA to confirm it. Germline CDR1 reads KGHDR; CDR2 reads SFDVKD. The CDR3 sequence is 17 residues long. CDR3 region: CATGTSGSWVDYNEQFF.

The rearrangement links TRBV20-1 to TRBJ2-7. CDR3 length: 13 residues. Germline V gene data show CDR1 as DFQATT and CDR2 as SNEGSKA (reference sequence). The CDR3 reads CSASQLRAYEQYF.

V gene TRBV7-9 combines with J gene TRBJ2-5. This CDR3 region has 13 residues. CDR1 SEHNR and CDR2 FQNEAQ come from the germline V gene (reference sequence). The CDR3 reads CASSNPYSETQYF.

The V gene is TRBV6-1, the J gene TRBJ1-4. This CDR3 is built from 13 residues. Germline V lookup: CDR1 MNHNS, CDR2 SASEGT. The CDR3 sequence is CASTKMTNEKLFF.

The chain recombines TRBV12-3 or TRBV12-4 with TRBJ2-5. The CDR3 covers 13 residues. The CDR3 here is CASSWVDEETQYF.

The genes are TRBV6-5 and TRBJ1-1; TCRdb lists TRBD1, though no DNA is available to test this call. Per germline, CDR1 MNHEY and CDR2 SVGAGI. CDR3 length equals 15 residues. CDR3 sequence: CASSRGDALNTEAFF.

The V and J genes are TRBV2 and TRBJ2-1. There are 14 residues in the CDR3. Germline-derived CDR1 and CDR2 are SNHLY and FYNNEI. The CDR3 is CASSEGSRQHEQFF.

This chain connects TRBV7-6 to TRBJ2-3; TCRdb picks TRBD2, but there is no DNA to check that call. The CDR3 consists of 15 residues. Germline V lookup: CDR1 SGHVS, CDR2 FNYEAQ. This CDR3 reads CASSLLAGGPDTQYF.